This T cell receptor (beta chain) was retrieved from a study of vaccination and CD4 T cells after COVID-19. Study context: Across the group, participants received two doses of either BNT162b2 or mRNA-1273 vaccine.

CDR3 length: 15 residues. J was trimmed by 3 bases and V by 1 base; bases with no gene match: 6. The germline CDR1 and CDR2 sequences are SGHNT and YYREEE (reference sequence). For this clonotype: Its antigen is as yet unknown.

The Oncomine TCR Beta short-read assay was applied to DNA of cultured CD4+ T cells. TCRdb processed the PCR reads anew with MiXCR; each CDR3 protein has one entry. The sample records 20,000 or so distinct CDR3 sequences, less than 50% being singletons. The treatment denotes: roughly 11-day PBMC culture with coronavirus spike peptide pools or control peptides (ViraFEST assay). The chain combines TRBV5-4 with TRBJ2-7; 8 nucleotides line up with TRBD1. This sequence was found in a human donor who had recovered from COVID-19. The sample taken for sequencing was CD4+ T cells from blood, cultured in vitro. In nucleotides, the CDR3 is TGTGCCAGCAGCTTGCCCCCCGGACAGGGCTACGAGCAGTACTTC. Encoded protein: CASSLPPGQGYEQYF. The full variable domain, with the rest looked up from reference TRBV5-4 and TRBJ2-7, is ETGVTQSPTHLIKTRGQQVTLRCSSQSGHNTVSWYQQALGQGPQFIFQYYREEENGRGNFPPRFSGLQFPNYSSELNVNALELDDSALYLCASSLPPGQGYEQYFGPGTRLTVT.